These T cell receptor beta chains were read from a single sample in a study of T cells in Graves' hyperthyroidism and ophthalmopathy. TCRdb independently ran MiXCR on the multiplex PCR reads; one entry per CDR3 protein. The table shows around 440,000 distinct CDR3 sequences, with 15% to 19% occurring only once. Specimen: blood. The origin of the receptors is a woman aged 18-30 years with Graves' hyperthyroidism. Both conserved end residues are part of each CDR3. A D gene is named only where the DNA matches it firmly. A clone size is listed for some rows: how often the clone was seen (once, few, many), or a class if it is expanded.

length | J | V | size | D | CDR3 | DNA
15 | TRBJ2-3 | TRBV7-9 | many | . | CASSLLGGDEDTQYF | TGTGCCAGCAGCTTATTAGGAGGGGACGAAGATACGCAGTATTTT
17 | TRBJ2-5 | TRBV7-2 | . | TRBD2 | CASSLVASGSGMETQYF | TGTGCCAGCAGCTTAGTGGCTAGCGGGAGTGGGATGGAGACCCAGTACTTC
15 | TRBJ2-2 | TRBV28 | many | . | CASGRLRVNTGELFF | TGTGCCAGTGGAAGATTAAGGGTGAACACCGGGGAGCTGTTTTTT
13 | TRBJ1-1 | TRBV19 | many | . | CASSIVVNTEAFF | TGTGCCAGTAGTATCGTAGTGAACACTGAAGCTTTCTTT
15 | TRBJ2-7 | TRBV9 | . | TRBD2 | CASSETGREGGEQYF | TGTGCCAGCAGCGAGACCGGGAGGGAGGGTGGCGAGCAGTACTTC
14 | TRBJ1-4 | TRBV5-6 | few | . | CASSAGGSDEKLFF | TGTGCCAGCTCCGCGGGGGGCTCAGATGAAAAACTGTTTTTT
13 | TRBJ1-2 | TRBV29-1 | few | . | CSVGPTPGGGYTF | TGCTCTGTAGGGCCGACCCCCGGAGGTGGCTACACCTTC
14 | TRBJ1-5 | TRBV6-2/TRBV6-3 | . | . | CASSYGSGDQPQHF | TGTGCCAGCAGTTACGGGTCAGGGGATCAGCCCCAGCATTTT
15 | TRBJ2-7 | TRBV6-2/TRBV6-3 | many | TRBD1 | CASRPIEGQNYEQYF | TGTGCCAGCCGGCCGATAGAGGGACAGAATTACGAGCAGTACTTC
13 | TRBJ1-1 | TRBV28 | many | . | CASTYGVGTEAFF | TGTGCCAGCACCTATGGGGTAGGCACTGAAGCTTTCTTT
15 | TRBJ1-5 | TRBV20-1 | many | . | CSAREDSGWGQPQHF | TGCAGTGCTAGAGAGGACAGCGGTTGGGGTCAGCCCCAGCATTTT
14 | TRBJ2-7 | TRBV27 | . | TRBD1 | CASTSGQGPYEQYF | TGTGCCAGCACTTCGGGACAGGGGCCCTACGAGCAGTACTTC
14 | TRBJ2-1 | TRBV4-3 | . | . | CASSQTRLGREQFF | TGCGCCAGCAGCCAGACTCGACTAGGCCGTGAGCAGTTCTTC
13 | TRBJ1-2 | TRBV7-2 | few | . | CASSVLEGNGYTF | TGTGCCAGCAGCGTACTGGAGGGAAATGGCTACACCTTC
14 | TRBJ2-7 | TRBV7-9 | . | . | CASSSGRTTYEQYF | TGTGCCAGCAGCTCGGGCCGGACGACCTACGAGCAGTACTTC
14 | TRBJ2-7 | TRBV2 | many | TRBD1 | CASSYRTGLDEQYF | TGTGCCAGCAGTTACAGGACAGGGTTGGACGAGCAGTACTTC
13 | TRBJ1-5 | TRBV11-2 | few | . | CASRHGENQPQHF | TGTGCCAGCCGCCATGGGGAGAATCAGCCCCAGCATTTT
15 | TRBJ1-5 | TRBV5-1 | few | . | CASSLGHPGNQPQHF | TGCGCCAGCAGCTTGGGGCACCCAGGGAATCAGCCCCAGCATTTT
14 | TRBJ2-3 | TRBV6-4 | . | . | CASSDSPLSNTQYF | TGTGCCAGCAGTGACTCTCCCCTTAGCAATACGCAGTATTTT
14 | TRBJ1-1 | TRBV11-2 | . | . | CASSLVWEGTEAFF | TGTGCCAGCAGTCTTGTATGGGAGGGCACTGAAGCTTTCTTT
16 | TRBJ2-5 | TRBV4-1 | . | . | CASSQEPLGSAVTQYF | TGCGCCAGCAGCCAAGAACCCCTGGGAAGCGCGGTGACCCAGTACTTC
16 | TRBJ1-5 | TRBV27 | few | . | CASSLRVGVPNQPQHF | TGTGCCAGCAGTTTGCGAGTTGGTGTACCCAATCAGCCCCAGCATTTT
15 | TRBJ2-7 | TRBV7-2 | many | . | CASSLAPRGDYEQYF | TGTGCCAGCAGCTTAGCGCCTCGCGGAGATTACGAGCAGTACTTC